The rows below give T cell receptor beta chains drawn from one sample of a study of neoadjuvant anti-PD-1 for oral cavity cancer. The protocol was immunoSEQ multiplex PCR, while the TCRdb copy is restricted to in-frame clones and leaves out a portion. The table lists about 14,000 clones, about 70% of them singletons, with just under 3% in the top ten. Specimen: PBMCs, collected before nivolumab (anti-PD-1) treatment. Receptors were obtained from a person aged 35-79 years with oral cavity squamous cell carcinoma. Both conserved end residues are part of each CDR3. Fields, in order: J gene, V gene, CDR3 protein.

TRBJ2-7,TRBV29-1,CSVEGRGLYEQYF
TRBJ2-7,TRBV2,CASRVGQATYEQYF
TRBJ1-1,TRBV11-2,CASSPTNMNTEAFF
TRBJ1-4,TRBV29-1,CSVALSDEKLFF
TRBJ1-1,TRBV15,CATSRDLTDLFQNTEAFF
TRBJ2-1,TRBV4-2,CASSLAGGSSYNEQFF
TRBJ2-3,TRBV9,CASSVGDYGTDTQYF
TRBJ1-2,TRBV5-6,CASSSRRGYTF
TRBJ1-5,TRBV5-1,CASSLAGLGSQPQHF
TRBJ2-5,TRBV5-4,CASSLAFQGTQETQYF
TRBJ2-7,TRBV7-9,CASSLSGTYEQYF
TRBJ1-5,TRBV30,CAWSKNAGQPQHF
TRBJ1-5,TRBV6-1,CASSEGQVFNQPQHF
TRBJ1-3,TRBV5-5,CASSQGVPSSGNTIYF
TRBJ1-1,TRBV6-4,CASSESEQGTEAFF
TRBJ2-2,TRBV5-4,CASSTGQGIPTGELFF
TRBJ2-5,TRBV29-1,CSVNRDGETQYF
TRBJ1-1,TRBV10-3,CAISLHQGAKRTDTEAFF
TRBJ1-2,TRBV6-6,CASSSTLNYGYTF
TRBJ2-1,TRBV29-1,CSVEDIGSEQFF
TRBJ2-5,TRBV21-1,CASSEKTPGLAGFQETQYF
TRBJ1-2,TRBV2,CASRKSPGRTGYTF
TRBJ1-2,TRBV5-1,CASSFGLRGRAEGYTF
TRBJ2-7,TRBV19,CASTGAYEQYF
TRBJ1-2,TRBV6-1,CASSESGVGGYTF
TRBJ2-7,TRBV12-5,CASGHRVGPYEQYF
TRBJ2-7,TRBV7-6,CASSLEGQGAFLGEQYF
TRBJ1-2,TRBV6-5,CASSYQGGKNGYTF
TRBJ2-1,TRBV5-1,CASSPDISSYNEQFF
TRBJ2-1,TRBV5-1,CASSLRGRGGDEQFF
TRBJ1-5,TRBV7-6,CASSLANTADQPQHF
TRBJ1-3,TRBV11-2,CATPREGAFSGNTIYF
TRBJ2-3,TRBV10-1,CASSELTSASSTDTQYF
TRBJ1-2,TRBV29-1,CSVGQGAGYTF
TRBJ1-1,TRBV9,CASSVGQGNTEAFF
TRBJ2-1,TRBV14,CASSPTWVNEQFF
TRBJ2-7,TRBV30,CAWGLAGAYEQYF
TRBJ2-7,TRBV5-4,CASSRPGQGTLF
TRBJ2-7,TRBV6-5,CASSSGQFLEQYF
TRBJ2-7,TRBV28,CASEASGRLEQYF
TRBJ1-1,TRBV2,CASSEYRYTEAFF
TRBJ2-7,TRBV10-3,CAISGGLAGVPYEQYF
TRBJ1-1,TRBV30,CAWTDGPTPANTEAFF
TRBJ1-5,TRBV27,CASSRLGTVVRNQPQHF
TRBJ2-1,TRBV11-2,CASSLVGTIVIFF
TRBJ1-2,TRBV30,CAAPGTGAGYTF
TRBJ2-5,TRBV6-5,CASSPIGPRETQYF
TRBJ1-6,TRBV2,CASSEQDSSPLHF
TRBJ2-3,TRBV27,CASTAGRSTDTQYF
TRBJ1-1,TRBV6-5,CASSFPDTEAFF
TRBJ1-2,TRBV5-1,CASSLDWGRFLGYTF
TRBJ2-7,TRBV5-1,CASSLDRTGGQYF